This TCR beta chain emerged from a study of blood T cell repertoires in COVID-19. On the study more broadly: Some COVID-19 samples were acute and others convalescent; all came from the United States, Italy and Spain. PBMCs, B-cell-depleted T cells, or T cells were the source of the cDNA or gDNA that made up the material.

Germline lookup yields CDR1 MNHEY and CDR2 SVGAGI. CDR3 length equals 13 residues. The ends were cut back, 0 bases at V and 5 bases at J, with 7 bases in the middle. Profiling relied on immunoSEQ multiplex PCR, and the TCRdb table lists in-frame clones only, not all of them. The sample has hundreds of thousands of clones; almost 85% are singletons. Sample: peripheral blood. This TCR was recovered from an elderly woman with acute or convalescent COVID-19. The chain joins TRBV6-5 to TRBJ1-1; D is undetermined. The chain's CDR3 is CASSYSKRTEAFF. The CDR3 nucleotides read TGTGCCAGCAGTTACTCGAAGAGAACTGAAGCTTTCTTT.